The TCR beta chain under discussion was sequenced for a study of early stage breast cancer tumors. Study-wide findings and caveats: Bulk DNA sequencing of unsorted cells missed chain pairing and markers. Tumors had roughly 2.4-fold higher T cell density and higher clonality than adjacent normal breast tissue. In most of the 16 patients, blood comparison separated tumor from normal breast. Most shared enriched TCRB sequences were commonly generated ones.

This CDR3 is 15 amino acids long. CDR1 and CDR2 from the germline V gene are SGHRS and YFSETQ. Trimming pared 0 bases from V and 1 base from J, leaving 5 bases between. TCRdb's table, derived via immunoSEQ multiplex PCR, lists solely in-frame clones and lacks some. The data show about 19,000 clones, 65% to 85% seen once. A note on this clone: Its antigen is not identified.

The V gene is TRBV5-1, the J gene TRBJ1-6; D not resolved. Source material: blood. The clonotype originates from a person aged 70 to 85 with breast cancer. The CDR3 here is CASSLGGSYNSPLHF. In nucleotides, the CDR3 is TGCGCCAGCAGCTTGGGAGGATCCTATAATTCACCCCTCCACTTT.